The 23 T cell receptor beta chains reported below all come from one sample, sequenced in a study of blood T cell repertoires in COVID-19. Profiled with immunoSEQ multiplex PCR; TCRdb holds only in-frame clones, not every one. The table includes under 140,000 clones, 88% detected once. The sample comprised peripheral blood. Receptors originate from a woman in her 50s with acute or convalescent COVID-19.

The chain joins TRBV5-1 to TRBJ2-3; no clear D. The germline V gene has CDR1 SGHRS and CDR2 YFSETQ. V dropped 4 bases and J dropped 4 bases, with 16 bases sitting between them. The CDR3 is 15 amino acids. The CDR3 protein is CASSSRAHSSDTQYF. CDR3 in DNA: TGCGCCAGCAGCAGCCGTGCGCACTCATCAGATACGCAGTATTTT. Drawing the rest from reference TRBV5-1 and TRBJ2-3, the complete variable domain is KAGVTQTPRYLIKTRGQQVTLSCSPISGHRSVSWYQQTPGQGLQFLFEYFSETQRNKGNFPGRFSGRQFSNSRSEMNVSTLELGDSALYLCASSSRAHSSDTQYFGPGTRLTVL.

This chain joins TRBV7-9 and TRBJ1-3; D might be TRBD1 (5 bases). CDR3 length: 15 residues. Trimming left V 5 bases short and J 4 bases short, with 15 bases between. Germline CDR1 reads SEHNR; CDR2 reads FQNEAQ (reference sequence). The CDR3 DNA reads TGTGCCAGCAGCCCCGCCCTGGGGCTAGGAAACACCATATATTTT. This sequence encodes CASSPALGLGNTIYF.

The rearrangement uses TRBV30 and TRBJ2-6; 7 bases match TRBD1. Looked up from germline, CDR1 is GTSNPN and CDR2 is SVGIG (reference sequence). The CDR3 contains 15 residues. V dropped 4 bases and J dropped 3; count of bases not matched to a gene: 6. The CDR3 reads CAWNRDRLGANVLTF. The CDR3 nucleotides read TGTGCCTGGAACCGGGACAGACTTGGGGCCAACGTCCTGACTTTC. The entire variable domain, with the rest obtained from reference TRBV30 and TRBJ2-6, is as follows: SQTIHQWPATLVQPVGSPLSLECTVEGTSNPNLYWYRQAAGRGLQLLFYSVGIGQISSEVPQNLSASRPQDRQFILSSKKLLLSDSGFYLCAWNRDRLGANVLTFGAGSRLTVL.

The chain uses TRBV5-1 and TRBJ1-1; D is unresolved. Germline loops: CDR1 SGHRS, CDR2 YFSETQ. The CDR3 loop spans 13 amino acids. Between the trimmed V and J ends, which lost 0 bases and 3 bases, there was a span of 6 bases. This CDR3 reads CASSLDTDTEAFF. The CDR3 DNA reads TGCGCCAGCAGCTTGGATACGGACACTGAAGCTTTCTTT.

V and J are TRBV5-1 and TRBJ1-3; D may be TRBD1 (5 bases). The V gene's germline CDR1 is SGHRS and CDR2 YFSETQ. The V gene lost 3 bases and the J gene lost 2 bases, with 9 bases spanning the gap. The CDR3 has 14 amino acids. The CDR3 protein is CASSSTGPGNTIYF. In DNA form, the CDR3 reads TGCGCCAGCAGCTCTACAGGCCCTGGAAACACCATATATTTT.

The V and J genes are TRBV29-1 and TRBJ1-2, with D tentatively TRBD1 (6 bases). Germline CDR1 is SQVTM and CDR2 is ANQGSEA. This CDR3 is 12 amino acids long. The ends were cut back, 8 bases at V and 6 bases at J, with 16 bases in the middle. The CDR3 DNA reads TGCAGCCCCTGGGACACCTCCCATGGCTACACCTTC. It encodes CSPWDTSHGYTF.

This rearrangement joins TRBV5-1 to TRBJ2-7, with no clear D. V lost 0 bases to trimming and J lost 5 bases, with 15 bases between them. CDR1 is SGHRS and CDR2 is YFSETQ in the germline V gene. The CDR3 is 15 amino acids. The CDR3 DNA follows: TGCGCCAGCAGCTTGGGGGCGCAAGAACCCAACGAGCAGTACTTC. As protein: CASSLGAQEPNEQYF.

This chain connects TRBV4-2 to TRBJ2-7; TRBD2 aligns across 8 bases. The length of the CDR3 is 15 residues. In germline, CDR1 is LGHNA, CDR2 YNFKEQ. V shed 1 base, J shed 4 bases, and the junction held 6 bases outside the gene matches. CDR3 DNA sequence: TGTGCCAGCAGCCAAGGTAAAGCGGGAGTTTACGAGCAGTACTTC. It is translated as CASSQGKAGVYEQYF.

The V gene is TRBV28, the J gene TRBJ1-6; 9 nucleotides line up with TRBD1. With 3 bases clipped from V and 11 bases from J, the junction kept 5 bases outside the gene matches. The CDR3 has 14 residues. Germline CDR1 MDHEN, CDR2 SYDVKM. In DNA, the CDR3 is TGTGCCAGCAGTTTTACAGGGGGCGCCCCACCCCTCCACTTT. Translated: CASSFTGGAPPLHF.

The chain uses TRBV5-1 and TRBJ2-2; 8 bases align to TRBD1. This CDR3 is 15 amino acids long. CDR1 is SGHRS and CDR2 is YFSETQ in the germline V gene. With V trimmed by 5 bases and J by 1 base, 4 bases remained unmatched. The CDR3 coding sequence is TGCGCCAGCAGACCTGACAGGGGGAACACCGGGGAGCTGTTTTTT. Protein sequence: CASRPDRGNTGELFF. Complete variable domain (other parts from reference TRBV5-1 and TRBJ2-2): KAGVTQTPRYLIKTRGQQVTLSCSPISGHRSVSWYQQTPGQGLQFLFEYFSETQRNKGNFPGRFSGRQFSNSRSEMNVSTLELGDSALYLCASRPDRGNTGELFFGEGSRLTVL.

This clone was detected only once. V and J are TRBV3-1 (or the pseudogene TRBV3-2) and TRBJ2-2, with 8 bases fitting TRBD1. The germline gives CDR1 LGHDT, CDR2 YNNKEL (reference sequence). Trimming took 4 bases from V and 2 from J; bases not matched to a gene: 3. This CDR3 region has 15 residues. CDR3 sequence reads: CASSLQGVNTGELFF. CDR3 nucleotides: TGTGCCAGCAGCCTACAGGGGGTAAACACCGGGGAGCTGTTTTTT.

CDR3 residues: CASSQGWGPAEQYF. For the CDR3, the DNA is TGTGCCAGCAGCCAAGGATGGGGGCCGGCGGAGCAGTACTTC. V usage is TRBV3-1 (or the pseudogene TRBV3-2) and J usage is TRBJ2-7; tentative D call: TRBD1 (6 bases). V was clipped by 1 base and J by 7 bases, with 14 bases between them. The CDR3 runs to 14 residues. Germline V lookup: CDR1 LGHDT, CDR2 YNNKEL (reference sequence).

This clone showed up just a few times. V usage is TRBV29-1 and J usage is TRBJ2-3; 8 bases are a match to TRBD2. V was pared by 8 bases and J by 3 bases, with 7 bases of the junction left unmatched. This CDR3 is built from 13 residues. The germline V gene has CDR1 SQVTM and CDR2 ANQGSEA. CDR3 sequence: CSLSSGSTDTQYF. CDR3 nucleotide sequence: TGCAGCCTCTCGAGCGGGAGTACAGATACGCAGTATTTT.

The chain employs TRBV11-2 and TRBJ2-1, with TRBD1 matching 8 bases. Germline CDR1 and CDR2: SGHAT and FQNNGV. CDR3 size: 19 residues. After removal of 6 bases from V and 7 bases from J, the junction contained 23 bases not matched to a gene. The CDR3: CASRAWTGRAGTSMNEQFF. CDR3 DNA: TGTGCCAGCAGAGCCTGGACAGGGAGAGCGGGCACCTCTATGAATGAGCAGTTCTTC.

The V and J genes are TRBV5-1 and TRBJ2-7, with 8 bases aligning to TRBD1. This CDR3 contains 15 residues. Germline V lookup: CDR1 SGHRS, CDR2 YFSETQ. Trimming removed 3 bases from V and 4 bases from J; junction bases left unmatched: 9. CDR3 protein: CASSWGTGERYEQYF. CDR3 in DNA: TGCGCCAGCAGCTGGGGGACAGGTGAGCGGTACGAGCAGTACTTC. Full variable domain (outside the CDR3, taken from reference TRBV5-1 and TRBJ2-7): KAGVTQTPRYLIKTRGQQVTLSCSPISGHRSVSWYQQTPGQGLQFLFEYFSETQRNKGNFPGRFSGRQFSNSRSEMNVSTLELGDSALYLCASSWGTGERYEQYFGPGTRLTVT.

The chain uses TRBV15 and TRBJ1-6, with D maybe TRBD1 (5 bases). The germline V gene encodes CDR1 LNHNV and CDR2 YYDKDF (reference sequence). The V gene lost 0 bases and the J gene lost 10 bases, with 16 bases spanning the gap. The CDR3 extends over 16 amino acids. The CDR3 spells CATSRDRRGSGSPLHF. In nucleotides, the CDR3 is TGTGCCACCAGCAGAGACCGGAGGGGATCGGGGTCACCCCTCCACTTT.

The rearrangement links TRBV29-1 to TRBJ1-4; 8 bases align to TRBD1. The CDR3 sequence is 13 residues long. CDR1 is SQVTM, CDR2 ANQGSEA, per germline. The J segment lost 3 bases and the V segment lost 7 bases, leaving 4 bases of the junction unmatched. The CDR3 region has the DNA TGCAGCGGAACGACAGGGGCTAATGAAAAACTGTTTTTT. This translates into CSGTTGANEKLFF.

J is TRBJ2-1 and V is TRBV11-1, with 12 bases identical to TRBD2. The CDR3 is 12 residues long. Looked up from germline, CDR1 is SGHAT and CDR2 is FQDESV (reference sequence). Trimming cost V 8 bases and J 14 bases; bases outside gene matches: 7. The CDR3: CASGLAGGPEFF. In DNA form, the CDR3 reads TGTGCCAGCGGGCTAGCGGGAGGGCCGGAGTTCTTC.

J is TRBJ2-5 and V is TRBV4-2; TRBD1 aligns across 9 bases. The junction had 3 bases not matched to a gene; V was cut back by 4 bases and J by 3 bases. Germline V gene sequence: CDR1 LGHNA, CDR2 YNFKEQ. This CDR3 spans 14 amino acids. The CDR3 region is CASSLGQGKETQYF. CDR3 DNA: TGTGCCAGCAGCCTGGGACAGGGCAAAGAGACCCAGTACTTC.

The rearrangement joins TRBV7-6 to TRBJ2-1; 11 positions match TRBD2. Germline trimming cut 2 bases from V and 6 bases from J; bases unmatched to any gene: 6. The CDR3 contains 16 residues. The germline V gene has CDR1 SGHVS and CDR2 FNYEAQ. CDR3 nucleotides: TGTGCCAGCAGCTTATTCGGGACTAGCGGAGGCAATGAGCAGTTCTTC. This encodes CASSLFGTSGGNEQFF.

This clone was detected once. DNA for the CDR3: TGTGCCAGCAGTAATGAGGGAGGGAGCGAGCAGTACTTC. The encoded protein is CASSNEGGSEQYF. J is TRBJ2-7 and V is TRBV11-3, with TRBD2 identical over 7 bases. V dropped 6 bases and J dropped 6; count of bases not matched to a gene: 8. This CDR3 is built from 13 residues. Germline V gene data show CDR1 as SGHNT and CDR2 as YENEEA.

The CDR3 loop is CASSEADIFGYTF. The CDR3 nucleotides are TGTGCCAGCAGTGAAGCGGACATCTTTGGCTACACCTTC. The gene calls are TRBV6-1 and TRBJ1-2, with D perhaps matching TRBD1 (5 bases). V lost 0 bases and J lost 7, with 9 bases in between. The CDR3 loop spans 13 amino acids. The V gene's germline CDR1 is MNHNS and CDR2 SASEGT.

The chain employs TRBV25-1 and TRBJ1-1; the match to TRBD1 covers 8 bases. Trimming took 9 bases from V and 2 from J; bases not matched to a gene: 5. The CDR3 length is 13 residues. CDR1 MGHDK and CDR2 SYGVNS come from the germline V gene. CDR3 protein: CASLGTGNTEAFF. DNA for the CDR3: TGTGCCAGTTTGGGGACAGGAAACACTGAAGCTTTCTTT.